This T cell receptor beta chain is from a study of T cells in localized non-small cell lung cancer. Broader study findings: Uninvolved adjacent lung showed higher T cell clonality than tumor. Analysis by sequencing included only one tumor region, so heterogeneity remains possible. Increased T cell density in blood showed an association with longer overall survival.

TCRdb's table, derived via immunoSEQ multiplex PCR, lists solely in-frame clones and lacks some. The sample yields about 48,000 clones, 60% to 80% seen once. As concerns this clone: Its antigen remains unknown.

Deletions cut 2 bases from V and 3 bases from J, with 7 bases between. This CDR3 has 13 residues. The germline CDR1 and CDR2 sequences are MNHEY and SVGAGI. The clonotype originates from a man between 40 and 70 years old with stage I squamous cell lung carcinoma. This chain joins TRBV6-5 and TRBJ1-1; D may be TRBD1 (5 bases). Here the sequenced sample was peripheral blood, taken before any cancer treatment. CDR3 region: CASSYTRDTEAFF. CDR3 sequence (DNA): TGTGCCAGCAGTTACACCAGGGACACTGAAGCTTTCTTT.